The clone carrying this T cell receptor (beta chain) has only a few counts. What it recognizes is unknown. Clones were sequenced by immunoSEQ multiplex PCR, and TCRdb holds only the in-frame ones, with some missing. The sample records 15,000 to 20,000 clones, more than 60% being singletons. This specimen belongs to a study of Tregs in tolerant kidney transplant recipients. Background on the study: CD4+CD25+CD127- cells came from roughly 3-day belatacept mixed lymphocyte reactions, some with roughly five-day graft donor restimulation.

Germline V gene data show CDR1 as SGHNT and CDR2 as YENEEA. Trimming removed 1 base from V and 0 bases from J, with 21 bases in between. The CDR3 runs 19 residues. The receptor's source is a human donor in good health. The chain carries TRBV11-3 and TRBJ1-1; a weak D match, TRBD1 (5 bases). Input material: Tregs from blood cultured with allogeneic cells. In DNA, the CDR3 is TGTGCCAGCAGCTTAGCAGGGTCGGGTGTGACGGCTATGAACACTGAAGCTTTCTTT. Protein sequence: CASSLAGSGVTAMNTEAFF.